Listed here is a single TCR beta chain. A clone one base away is much larger, so this may be a read error. The sample originates from a study of tumor-infiltrating lymphocytes in primary liver carcinoma. Background on the study: Tumors were stage T1-T3 N0M0, about 4.2 to 11 cm across.

The CDR3 spans 14 residues. Germline V gene data show CDR1 as ENHRY and CDR2 as SYGVKD. Researchers generated TCR beta cDNA from 500 to 600 ng of total RNA, relying on a constant-region primer. Three nested multiplex PCR rounds of slightly modified ARM-PCR generated TCR beta libraries. TRBV1-TRBV30 forward primers paired with a C-beta reverse primer were used in the first two PCR rounds, which ran approximately 10 cycles each. MiXCR was run by TCRdb on the multiplex PCR reads, yielding one entry per CDR3 protein. The sample includes 95,000 to 100,000 distinct CDR3 sequences, about 70% of them seen just once. From around 18-30 mg of unsorted bulk tissue, DNA and RNA were co-extracted together. Primary liver carcinoma, confirmed by histopathology, was surgically resected. Patients in the cohort were treatment-naive and living with chronic HBV infection. The authors sampled five separate regions per tumor.

The chain recombines TRBV10-3 with TRBJ2-4, with a possible D match to TRBD1 (5 bases). The TCR comes from a woman aged 55 to 70 with primary liver carcinoma and hepatitis B virus infection. The sample taken for sequencing was liver tumor tissue from sampling region 2. Subset noted: tumor region T2, inferior pole. As DNA, the CDR3 is TGTGCCATCAGTGAAGTAGACAGCAAAAACAATCAGTACTTC. Translation gives CAISEVDSKNNQYF.